A selection of T cell receptor beta chains follows, all from one sample in a study of T cells after yellow fever vaccination. Each CDR3 protein gets one entry after TCRdb re-called the 5' RACE reads with MiXCR. The repertoire holds under 400,000 distinct CDR3 sequences, roughly 12% seen once, with roughly 18% in the top ten. The material was PBMCs, obtained on the day of the first yellow fever vaccination. Receptors originate from a man in his late teens or twenties who received the YFV17D yellow fever vaccine. Both conserved end residues are part of each CDR3. The D gene is left open where the match is weak. Only part of the rows carry a size: once, few, many, or a class if the clone is expanded.

cdr3_aa j_call clone_size d_call v_call
CAISESMPSQETQYF TRBJ2-5 many NA TRBV10-3
CAITTGTTLTDTQYF TRBJ2-3 NA NA TRBV10-3
CASSRQGSNNNEQFF TRBJ2-1 NA TRBD1 TRBV6-4
CASSLDLTGTVETKAFF TRBJ1-1 few TRBD1 TRBV11-3
CASSEYQGARETQYF TRBJ2-5 NA TRBD1 TRBV25-1
CASSYSRDRGRTEAFF TRBJ1-1 NA TRBD1 TRBV6-2/TRBV6-3
CASTVDWTGLSTGANVLTF TRBJ2-6 NA TRBD1 TRBV6-1
CASSVTTNTGELFF TRBJ2-2 few NA TRBV7-9
CASSVGEGSAVSETQYF TRBJ2-5 few NA TRBV9
CASTSTGEQFF TRBJ2-1 few NA TRBV28
CASEEKETQYF TRBJ2-5 NA NA TRBV7-6
CASSTGERQETQYF TRBJ2-5 few NA TRBV5-1
CSARDTGTSGGVLTGELFF TRBJ2-2 many TRBD2 TRBV20-1
CASSPTASLRETQYF TRBJ2-5 NA NA TRBV7-9
CASSLAVYEQYF TRBJ2-7 NA NA TRBV5-5
CASSYPGTAKNIQYF TRBJ2-4 NA NA TRBV6-2/TRBV6-3
CASSLDRGRGRGYTF TRBJ1-2 NA TRBD1 TRBV27
CASRTGEAGELFF TRBJ2-2 NA TRBD1 TRBV5-5
CASTSPGTGGIETQYF TRBJ2-5 few TRBD1 TRBV12-3/TRBV12-4
CASSLLTEAFF TRBJ1-1 many NA TRBV7-2
CSARVVGRVNGYTF TRBJ1-2 few NA TRBV20-1
CAWSSGQGSYNEQFF TRBJ2-1 NA TRBD1 TRBV30
CASSSTGTGDYNEQFF TRBJ2-1 few TRBD1 TRBV5-1
CASSVWGREAFF TRBJ1-1 few NA TRBV2